The sequence of this T cell receptor (beta chain) was determined in a study of shared clonotypes between healthy human individuals. Study context: The composition of the donors was a couple of women and a few men aged 18 to 49. Study observations and caveats: The represented genetic and exposure-history diversity was limited by the small number of donors.

CD4+ cells yielded CD45RA+ naive and CD45RA-negative memory subsets. The protocol was immunoSEQ multiplex PCR, while the TCRdb copy is restricted to in-frame clones and leaves out a portion. The sample lists approximately 1,500,000 clones; 98% were seen once. Concerning this clone: Its cognate antigen is unknown.

The length of the CDR3 is 12 residues. Germline CDR1 and CDR2: SQVTM and ANQGSEA. The trim removed 3 bases at V and 7 bases at J, leaving 2 bases unmatched. V and J are TRBV29-1 and TRBJ1-4, with TRBD1 identical over 7 bases. This clonotype was obtained from a man aged 30-40 years in good health. Material for sequencing was naive CD4+ T cells sorted from blood. Subset indicated: CD45RA+ positively selected. The CDR3 reads CSVETGSEKLFF. In DNA, the CDR3 is TGCAGCGTTGAGACAGGGAGTGAAAAACTGTTTTTT.